The entry below gives a single T cell receptor (beta chain) sequence along with its context. The sample originates from a study of blood T cell repertoires in COVID-19. The overall study: Samples came from the United States, Italy and Spain, spanning acute and convalescent COVID-19. T cells, B-cell-depleted T cells, or PBMCs supplied cDNA or gDNA.

The table came from immunoSEQ multiplex PCR; TCRdb's copy has only in-frame clones and leaves some out. The table lists about 310,000 clones, 85% of them singletons, with around 1.9% in the top ten. Adults between roughly 18 and 95 years of age took part from fewer than 30 US areas. No more than 2 weeks before study entry, exposed participants had met a case of COVID-19. The CDR3 covers 14 residues. CDR1 ENHRY and CDR2 SYGVKD come from the germline V gene. V was clipped by 10 bases and J by 5 bases; unmatched bases: 9. The sample was PBMCs or T cells enriched from blood (not recorded which). The chain has TRBV10-3 and TRBJ2-3, with 10 bases identical to TRBD2. The TCR comes from a woman in her 30s who had been exposed to COVID-19. The CDR3, as DNA: TGTGCCACCCTAAGCGGGGGGGCAAAAGATACGCAGTATTTT. It encodes CATLSGGAKDTQYF.